This passage covers 30 T cell receptor beta chains from one sample sequenced in a study of blood T cell repertoires in COVID-19. The assay was immunoSEQ multiplex PCR, and TCRdb's table has in-frame clones only and misses some. This sample has 90,000 to 120,000 clones, with 88% found just once. The sequencing input was peripheral blood. The receptors derive from a human donor in a cohort sampled during active COVID-19.

The J gene is TRBJ2-7, the V gene TRBV7-8, with TRBD1 as a possible D gene (5 bases). This CDR3 spans 16 amino acids. The germline V gene encodes CDR1 SGHVS and CDR2 FQNEAQ. V lost 2 bases, J lost 1 base, and 15 bases lay in between. The CDR3 DNA sequence: TGTGCCAGCAGCTTAAGACAGCTTGATTTGTCCTACGAGCAGTACTTC. Its translation is CASSLRQLDLSYEQYF.

The J gene is TRBJ2-7, the V gene TRBV28; D is unclear. The CDR3 consists of 10 residues. Germline values: CDR1 MDHEN, CDR2 SYDVKM. Deletions cut 5 bases from V and 4 bases from J, with 3 bases between. In nucleotides, the CDR3 is TGTGCCAGCAGTCAATACGAGCAGTACTTC. It translates to CASSQYEQYF.

J is TRBJ1-6 and V is TRBV9, with D tentatively TRBD1 (5 bases). Per the germline V gene, CDR1 is SGDLS and CDR2 is YYNGEE. The V and J ends lost 3 bases and 8 bases respectively, with 15 bases between them. CDR3 length: 15 residues. CDR3 in amino acids: CASSEQQGDHSPLHF. CDR3 coding DNA: TGTGCCAGCAGCGAACAACAAGGGGATCATTCACCCCTCCACTTT. The full variable domain, in which reference TRBV9 and TRBJ1-6 provide the parts outside the CDR3, is DSGVTQTPKHLITATGQRVTLRCSPRSGDLSVYWYQQSLDQGLQFLIQYYNGEERAKGNILERFSAQQFPDLHSELNLSSLELGDSALYFCASSEQQGDHSPLHFGNGTRLTVT.

The chain carries TRBV4-2 and TRBJ2-7; tentatively, D is TRBD2 (5 bases). The CDR3 consists of 15 residues. V lost 3 bases and J lost 7, with 19 bases in between. Per the germline V gene, CDR1 is LGHNA and CDR2 is YNFKEQ. CDR3 nucleotides: TGTGCCAGCAGCCAGGTCCGGGATGAGGCCACAGAGCAGTACTTC. It codes for CASSQVRDEATEQYF.

The CDR3 here is CASSMEDRAYNEQFF. The CDR3, as DNA: TGTGCCAGCAGCATGGAGGACAGGGCGTACAATGAGCAGTTCTTC. The chain employs TRBV9 and TRBJ2-1; 8 nucleotides match TRBD1. The CDR3 is made up of 15 amino acids. Trimming at V came to 4 bases and at J to 4 bases, leaving 7 bases not matched to a gene. Germline V gene data show CDR1 as SGDLS and CDR2 as YYNGEE.

The chain joins TRBV6-5 to TRBJ2-7; D is perhaps TRBD2 (6 bases). V was shortened by 11 bases and J by 3 bases, with 11 bases between the two germline ends. The V gene's germline CDR1 is MNHEY and CDR2 SVGAGI. The CDR3 covers 11 residues. CDR3 nucleotides: TGTGCCGGGGGGTGGGGCTACGAGCAGTACTTC. Its protein is CAGGWGYEQYF.

The chain has TRBV18 and TRBJ1-2; no clear D. Looked up from germline, CDR1 is KGHSH and CDR2 is LQKENI. This CDR3 has 12 amino acids. Trimming shortened V by 3 bases and J by 9 bases, and 11 bases separated the two germline ends. CDR3 loop: CASSPNPGSYTF. The DNA for the CDR3 is TGTGCCAGCTCACCGAACCCGGGAAGCTACACCTTC.

This clone has just a few counts. V gene TRBV2 combines with J gene TRBJ2-7; 11 bases match TRBD1. The CDR3 sequence is 13 residues long. V lost 7 bases and J lost 3; bases outside the gene matches: 2. The V gene's germline CDR1 is SNHLY and CDR2 FYNNEI. The CDR3 loop reads CASIGTGGYEQYF. In nucleotides, the CDR3 is TGTGCCAGCATCGGGACAGGGGGCTACGAGCAGTACTTC.

The chain couples TRBV3-1 (or the pseudogene TRBV3-2) to TRBJ2-3; 10 nucleotides align to TRBD2. The trim removed 8 bases at V and 1 base at J, leaving 9 bases unmatched. The V gene's germline CDR1 is LGHDT and CDR2 YNNKEL (reference sequence). CDR3 length: 16 residues. This CDR3 reads CASGGDGTSGTDTQYF. The CDR3 coding sequence is TGTGCCAGCGGGGGAGACGGGACTAGCGGCACAGATACGCAGTATTTT.

The chain combines TRBV5-6 with TRBJ2-3; 9 bases are a match to TRBD2. The CDR3 has 18 amino acids. After removal of 4 bases from V and 5 bases from J, the junction contained 17 bases not matched to a gene. Germline CDR1 and CDR2: SGHDT and YYEEEE. DNA for the CDR3: TGTGCCAGCAGCAGGTCTGAAAACCGCGGCGGGAGGGTAGATACGCAGTATTTT. Amino acids: CASSRSENRGGRVDTQYF. The full variable domain, its missing parts supplied by reference TRBV5-6 and TRBJ2-3, is DAGVTQSPTHLIKTRGQQVTLRCSPKSGHDTVSWYQQALGQGPQFIFQYYEEEERQRGNFPDRFSGHQFPNYSSELNVNALLLGDSALYLCASSRSENRGGRVDTQYFGPGTRLTVL.

The chain couples TRBV28 to TRBJ2-7; 12 nucleotides agree with TRBD1. CDR3 length equals 16 residues. V was clipped by 5 bases and J by 10 bases; unmatched bases: 15. Germline-derived CDR1 and CDR2 are MDHEN and SYDVKM. The CDR3 protein is CASSLEPGQGAFSQYF. Here the CDR3 DNA reads TGTGCCAGCAGTCTGGAACCGGGACAGGGGGCCTTTTCTCAGTACTTC. The variable domain in full, completed from reference TRBV28 and TRBJ2-7, reads DVKVTQSSRYLVKRTGEKVFLECVQDMDHENMFWYRQDPGLGLRLIYFSYDVKMKEKGDIPEGYSVSREKKERFSLILESASTNQTSMYLCASSLEPGQGAFSQYFGPGTRLTVT.

This clone was observed at least ten times. At one boundary the junction diverges from the germline segment, which might be a read error. The V gene is TRBV7-3, the J gene TRBJ1-3; D is ambiguous. Germline V gives CDR1 SGHTA, CDR2 FQGTGA. The CDR3 runs to 10 residues. CDR3 coding DNA: TGTGCCAGCACCCCCCCCGGGTTAGGTTTT. Encoded protein: CASTPPGLGF.

This clone was seen a few times. The V and J genes are TRBV7-8 and TRBJ1-5; 7 bases align to TRBD1. Germline values: CDR1 SGHVS, CDR2 FQNEAQ. V lost 5 bases and J lost 6; bases outside the gene matches: 13. This CDR3 is 16 amino acids long. CDR3 protein: CASSENNRGDLQPQHF. The CDR3 coding sequence is TGTGCCAGCAGCGAGAATAACAGGGGTGATCTTCAGCCCCAGCATTTT.

This chain joins TRBV5-1 and TRBJ2-2, with 8 nucleotides matching TRBD2. CDR1 is SGHRS, CDR2 YFSETQ, per germline. The junction had 9 bases not matched to a gene; V was cut back by 4 bases and J by 4 bases. The CDR3 has 16 amino acids. The CDR3, as DNA: TGCGCCAGCAGCGGTGCGGGGGGCATCGGCACCGGGGAGCTGTTTTTT. It yields the protein CASSGAGGIGTGELFF.

The chain has TRBV10-2 and TRBJ2-1; D is uncertain. This CDR3 has 17 residues. The V gene's germline CDR1 is WSHSY and CDR2 SAAADI. V lost 1 base and J 0 bases, leaving 13 bases between the germline ends. CDR3 bases: TGCGCCAGCAGTGAGTTTCCCGGTGCAGGCTCCTACAATGAGCAGTTCTTC. Translated: CASSEFPGAGSYNEQFF.

The chain employs TRBV7-8 and TRBJ2-3; 8 bases are a match to TRBD1. Losses at the gene ends were 8 bases for V and 4 bases for J; bases not matched to a gene: 5. Germline loops: CDR1 SGHVS, CDR2 FQNEAQ. This CDR3 has 13 amino acids. CDR3: CASGQGAPDTQYF. The DNA for the CDR3 is TGTGCCAGCGGGCAGGGGGCTCCAGATACGCAGTATTTT. Full variable domain (outside the CDR3, taken from reference TRBV7-8 and TRBJ2-3): GAGVSQSPRYKVAKRGQDVALRCDPISGHVSLFWYQQALGQGPEFLTYFQNEAQLDKSGLPSDRFFAERPEGSVSTLKIQRTQQEDSAVYLCASGQGAPDTQYFGPGTRLTVL.

Only one count was recorded for this clone. This chain uses TRBV7-3 with TRBJ2-2, with 11 bases that match TRBD2. J gave up 6 bases and V 3 bases, and 6 bases lay outside the gene matches. Per germline, CDR1 SGHTA and CDR2 FQGTGA. This CDR3 spans 16 amino acids. CDR3 loop: CASSFSGGARPGELFF. CDR3 nucleotides: TGTGCCAGCAGCTTTAGCGGGGGGGCCCGTCCCGGGGAGCTGTTTTTT.

The rearrangement links TRBV6-5 to TRBJ2-3; TRBD2 aligns across 12 bases. CDR1 is MNHEY and CDR2 is SVGAGI in the germline V gene. The CDR3 length is 15 residues. Germline trimming cut 7 bases from V and 5 bases from J; bases unmatched to any gene: 7. The CDR3 DNA reads as TGTGCCAGCACTCCGGGACTAGCGGGTCGAGATACGCAGTATTTT. This gives the protein CASTPGLAGRDTQYF.

J is TRBJ1-1 and V is TRBV20-1; no clear D gene. The germline V gene has CDR1 DFQATT and CDR2 SNEGSKA (reference sequence). Trimming stripped 6 bases from V and 8 bases from J, with 10 bases between. The CDR3 length is 10 residues. The CDR3 region is CSAATPEAFF. The CDR3 bases are TGCAGTGCCGCGACACCCGAAGCTTTCTTT.

CDR3: CASSVEGGTYNEQFF. CDR3 DNA sequence: TGTGCCAGCAGCGTAGAGGGGGGGACCTACAATGAGCAGTTCTTC. The chain combines TRBV9 with TRBJ2-1, with D perhaps TRBD2 (7 bases). CDR3 size: 15 residues. V gave up 0 bases and J gave up 2 bases, with 9 bases separating them. From germline, CDR1 is SGDLS and CDR2 YYNGEE.

The rearrangement joins TRBV6-5 to TRBJ2-1, with TRBD2 matching 8 bases. Trimming took 9 bases from V and 6 from J; bases not matched to a gene: 7. CDR3 length equals 13 residues. CDR1 is MNHEY and CDR2 is SVGAGI in the germline V gene. The CDR3 nucleotides are TGTGCCAGTCGTAGCGGGGTCATCAATGAGCAGTTCTTC. This translates into CASRSGVINEQFF.

The chain employs TRBV30 and TRBJ1-2, with D possibly being TRBD1 (5 bases). Looked up from germline, CDR1 is GTSNPN and CDR2 is SVGIG (reference sequence). The CDR3 loop spans 13 amino acids. Trimming removed 0 bases at V and 4 bases at J, with 9 bases between. This chain's CDR3 is CAWSVGRGYGYTF. The CDR3 bases are TGTGCCTGGAGTGTAGGAAGGGGCTATGGCTACACCTTC.

The chain joins TRBV9 to TRBJ1-1; a weak D match, TRBD1 (6 bases). CDR3 length: 17 residues. Trimming left V 6 bases short and J 1 base short, with 22 bases between. Germline CDR1 is SGDLS and CDR2 is YYNGEE. DNA for the CDR3: TGTGCCAGCAACCCGGAAGGGGGGGCGGGCTGGAACACTGAAGCTTTCTTT. This translates into CASNPEGGAGWNTEAFF.

The chain carries TRBV27 and TRBJ1-5, with 8 bases aligning to TRBD1. There are 14 residues in the CDR3. The V gene's germline CDR1 is MNHEY and CDR2 SMNVEV (reference sequence). Germline trimming cut 2 bases from V and 5 bases from J; bases unmatched to any gene: 2. The CDR3, as DNA: TGTGCCAGCAGTTTAAAACAGGGGGATCAGCCCCAGCATTTT. Amino acid sequence: CASSLKQGDQPQHF.

The chain has TRBV19 and TRBJ2-1; 9 nucleotides match TRBD2. The germline CDR1 and CDR2 sequences are LNHDA and SQIVND (reference sequence). The CDR3 has 17 amino acids. The junction had 11 bases not matched to a gene; V was cut back by 0 bases and J by 8 bases. The CDR3 protein is CASSIDRGGAGFDEQFF. As DNA, the CDR3 is TGTGCCAGTAGTATAGATCGCGGGGGGGCTGGTTTCGATGAGCAGTTCTTC.

The genes are TRBV3-1 (or the pseudogene TRBV3-2) and TRBJ2-5; no reliable D call. The germline V gene encodes CDR1 LGHDT and CDR2 YNNKEL (reference sequence). V was cut by 0 bases and J by 4 bases, with 9 bases left in between. The CDR3 length is 14 residues. This chain's CDR3 is CASSQEGRTETQYF. CDR3 coding DNA: TGTGCCAGCAGCCAAGAGGGCCGCACAGAGACCCAGTACTTC.

The DNA of the CDR3 is TGTGCCAGCAGCCCAACTAGCGAGAACACCGGGGAGCTGTTTTTT. This codes for CASSPTSENTGELFF. The genes are TRBV11-3 and TRBJ2-2; 7 nucleotides match TRBD2. The CDR3 has 15 amino acids. The junction had 4 bases not matched to a gene; V was cut back by 5 bases and J by 1 base. Germline values: CDR1 SGHNT, CDR2 YENEEA. The whole variable domain, filled in from reference TRBV11-3 and TRBJ2-2, reads EAGVVQSPRYKIIEKKQPVAFWCNPISGHNTLYWYLQNLGQGPELLIRYENEEAVDDSQLPKDRFSAERLKGVDSTLKIQPAELGDSAVYLCASSPTSENTGELFFGEGSRLTVL.

This chain links TRBV29-1 with TRBJ1-2; D may be TRBD1 (5 bases). The ends were cut back, 4 bases at V and 3 bases at J, with 18 bases in the middle. Germline CDR1 SQVTM, CDR2 ANQGSEA. The CDR3 contains 15 residues. The CDR3 spells CSVVLTTTEDYGYTF. The CDR3 region has the DNA TGCAGCGTTGTTTTGACAACGACAGAGGACTATGGCTACACCTTC.

V is TRBV11-2 and J is TRBJ2-1; D call uncertain. Trimming took off 1 base at V and 5 bases at J, with 12 bases between the two ends. This CDR3 contains 15 residues. Germline CDR1 is SGHAT and CDR2 is FQNNGV. The CDR3: CASSLGGPSHNEQFF. The CDR3 DNA is TGTGCCAGCAGCTTAGGTGGTCCTAGTCACAATGAGCAGTTCTTC. The variable domain in full, with the rest retrieved from reference TRBV11-2 and TRBJ2-1, is EAGVAQSPRYKIIEKRQSVAFWCNPISGHATLYWYQQILGQGPKLLIQFQNNGVVDDSQLPKDRFSAERLKGVDSTLKIQPAKLEDSAVYLCASSLGGPSHNEQFFGPGTRLTVL.

This clone showed up just once. The V and J genes are TRBV7-2 and TRBJ2-5; D is uncertain. There are 16 residues in the CDR3. CDR1 is SGHTA and CDR2 is FQGNSA in the germline V gene. Trimming removed 4 bases at V and 1 base at J, with 16 bases between. CDR3 DNA: TGTGCCAGCAGCTCGAAAACCCGACTGGGCCAAGAGACCCAGTACTTC. Translating it yields CASSSKTRLGQETQYF.